These 32 T cell receptor beta chains originate from one sample sequenced in a study of CD8 T cells in Susac syndrome. With random hexamers, roughly 0.45 to 1 ug RNA was reverse transcribed. TCRdb re-called the immunoSEQ multiplex PCR reads with MiXCR, one entry per CDR3 protein. In the table there are about 90,000 distinct CDR3 sequences, approximately 96% of which are singletons. The sample consisted of CD8+ T cells from PBMCs. Receptors originate from a human donor with Susac syndrome.

This clonotype was recorded only once. This rearrangement joins TRBV12-3 or TRBV12-4 to TRBJ2-7; D may be TRBD1 (6 bases). Trimming removed 5 bases from V and 2 bases from J, with 13 bases in between. This CDR3 region has 14 residues. Written as DNA, the CDR3 is TGTGCCAGCAGTGCCCGGGACATAACCTACGAGCAGTACTTC. Protein: CASSARDITYEQYF.

The chain has TRBV13 and TRBJ1-2; D uncertain. Germline V CDR1 and CDR2: PRHDT, FYEKMQ (reference sequence). Trimming left V 4 bases short and J 3 bases short, with 12 bases between. The CDR3 loop spans 14 amino acids. The CDR3 DNA reads as TGTGCCAGCAGCTCGCCGTCATCCGACTATGGCTACACCTTC. It encodes CASSSPSSDYGYTF.

The J gene is TRBJ2-7, the V gene TRBV5-4, with 7 bases aligning to TRBD2. The V segment lost 6 bases and the J segment 0 bases; nucleotides outside the gene matches: 6. In germline, CDR1 is SGHNT, CDR2 YYREEE (reference sequence). The CDR3 spans 14 residues. The CDR3 DNA reads TGTGCCAGCAAGAGGGAGGGGAGCTCCTACGAGCAGTACTTC. Protein: CASKREGSSYEQYF.

The V gene is TRBV25-1, the J gene TRBJ1-6; D remains ambiguous. From germline, CDR1 is MGHDK and CDR2 SYGVNS. Trimming stripped 1 base from V and 10 bases from J, with 11 bases between. The CDR3 has 14 amino acids. CDR3 nucleotide sequence: TGTGCCAGCAGTGAATCCATGACATTGTCACCCCTCCACTTT. This sequence encodes CASSESMTLSPLHF.

J is TRBJ2-7 and V is TRBV19, with 10 bases that match TRBD1. The CDR3 consists of 13 residues. Germline CDR1 and CDR2: LNHDA and SQIVND (reference sequence). The V gene end was trimmed by 10 bases and the J gene end by 2 bases; junction bases not matched to a gene: 5. CDR3 protein: CATQGQGPYEQYF. DNA for the CDR3: TGTGCCACCCAGGGACAGGGGCCCTACGAGCAGTACTTC.

In DNA, the CDR3 is TGTGCCAGCAGTGGCGACAGGGGGGTAGGTGAAAAACTGTTTTTT. Translation: CASSGDRGVGEKLFF. The chain carries TRBV27 and TRBJ1-4; 9 bases agree with TRBD1. The CDR3 is 15 amino acids. The V gene's germline CDR1 is MNHEY and CDR2 SMNVEV (reference sequence). The ends lost 5 bases at V and 7 bases at J; junction bases unmatched: 8.

This chain uses TRBV30 with TRBJ1-5; 11 positions match TRBD1. In germline, CDR1 is GTSNPN, CDR2 SVGIG (reference sequence). CDR3 length: 14 residues. After removal of 5 bases from V and 5 bases from J, the junction contained 5 bases not matched to a gene. The CDR3 protein is CAWARDRGYQPQHF. CDR3 in DNA: TGTGCCTGGGCTCGGGACAGGGGGTATCAGCCCCAGCATTTT.

This chain uses TRBV19 with TRBJ2-5; the D is unclear. Trimming removed 5 bases at V and 3 bases at J, with 7 bases between. CDR1 and CDR2 (germline): LNHDA, SQIVND (reference sequence). CDR3 length: 12 amino acids. CDR3 sequence (DNA): TGTGCCAGTAGTCGGGCAGAAGAGACCCAGTACTTC. This sequence encodes CASSRAEETQYF. The entire variable domain, with the rest obtained from reference TRBV19 and TRBJ2-5, is as follows: DGGITQSPKYLFRKEGQNVTLSCEQNLNHDAMYWYRQDPGQGLRLIYYSQIVNDFQKGDIAEGYSVSREKKESFPLTVTSAQKNPTAFYLCASSRAEETQYFGPGTRLLVL.

The CDR3 coding sequence is TGTGCCTGTTATACCAAAAACATTCAGTACTTC. Translated: CACYTKNIQYF. The V and J genes are TRBV30 and TRBJ2-4; no definite D call. There are 11 residues in the CDR3. Germline lookup yields CDR1 GTSNPN and CDR2 SVGIG (reference sequence). V was shortened by 6 bases and J by 2 bases, with 5 bases between the two germline ends. The complete variable domain, with remaining parts taken from reference TRBV30 and TRBJ2-4, reads SQTIHQWPATLVQPVGSPLSLECTVEGTSNPNLYWYRQAAGRGLQLLFYSVGIGQISSEVPQNLSASRPQDRQFILSSKKLLLSDSGFYLCACYTKNIQYFGAGTRLSVL.

The chain couples TRBV18 to TRBJ2-7; D ambiguous. The CDR3 contains 14 residues. Germline CDR1 KGHSH, CDR2 LQKENI. V was cut by 5 bases and J by 0 bases, with 11 bases left in between. The CDR3: CASSNAAVSYEQYF. As DNA, the CDR3 is TGTGCCAGCTCAAACGCGGCGGTCTCCTACGAGCAGTACTTC. The whole variable domain, filled in from reference TRBV18 and TRBJ2-7, reads NAGVMQNPRHLVRRRGQEARLRCSPMKGHSHVYWYRQLPEEGLKFMVYLQKENIIDESGMPKERFSAEFPKEGPSILRIQQVVRGDSAAYFCASSNAAVSYEQYFGPGTRLTVT.

This chain links TRBV12-3 or TRBV12-4 with TRBJ1-1; 7 bases map to TRBD1. Trimming took 5 bases from V and 1 from J; bases not matched to a gene: 7. The CDR3 is made up of 15 amino acids. In nucleotides, the CDR3 is TGTGCCAGCAGTACCTTTGGGACAGCGAACACTGAAGCTTTCTTT. It translates to CASSTFGTANTEAFF.

The chain recombines TRBV30 with TRBJ1-1; tentatively, D is TRBD1 (5 bases). The V gene's germline CDR1 is GTSNPN and CDR2 SVGIG (reference sequence). Between the trimmed V and J ends, which lost 3 bases and 6 bases, there was a span of 14 bases. CDR3 length equals 13 residues. CDR3 nucleotide sequence: TGTGCCTGGAGAAACGGAGGGGTCCCTGAAGCTTTCTTT. It specifies CAWRNGGVPEAFF.

This sequence joins TRBV4-3 and TRBJ2-1; 10 bases match TRBD1. V lost 10 bases to trimming and J lost 6 bases; unmatched junction nucleotides: 9. CDR1 LGHNA and CDR2 YSLEER come from the germline V gene. The CDR3 is 14 amino acids. This CDR3 is CATTGDRGGNEQFF. The DNA of the CDR3 is TGCGCCACCACCGGGGACAGGGGAGGCAATGAGCAGTTCTTC.

The chain has TRBV2 and TRBJ2-5; TRBD1 agrees at 11 bases. V dropped 5 bases and J dropped 5; count of bases not matched to a gene: 4. Germline V gene sequence: CDR1 SNHLY, CDR2 FYNNEI. The CDR3 sequence is 14 residues long. The CDR3 loop reads CASSRTGGGETQYF. Here the CDR3 DNA reads TGTGCCAGCAGTAGGACAGGGGGCGGTGAGACCCAGTACTTC.

The chain recombines TRBV30 with TRBJ1-2, with 10 bases that match TRBD1. The CDR3 covers 15 residues. V was pared by 0 bases and J by 6 bases, with 7 bases of the junction left unmatched. Germline CDR1 reads GTSNPN; CDR2 reads SVGIG (reference sequence). CDR3 region: CAWSVLDRGIDGYTF. The CDR3 bases are TGTGCCTGGAGTGTACTGGACAGGGGGATCGATGGCTACACCTTC.

The rearrangement links TRBV24-1 to TRBJ2-5; D ambiguous. CDR3 length: 14 residues. V lost 2 bases and J 0 bases, leaving 6 bases between the germline ends. Germline V gene sequence: CDR1 KGHDR, CDR2 SFDVKD. The DNA for the CDR3 is TGTGCCACCAGTGATTGGACGGACCAAGAGACCCAGTACTTC. It yields the protein CATSDWTDQETQYF.

The chain carries TRBV29-1 and TRBJ2-5; D is unclear. Germline values: CDR1 SQVTM, CDR2 ANQGSEA. The CDR3 is 11 amino acids. Trimming shortened V by 7 bases and J by 4 bases, and 10 bases separated the two germline ends. The CDR3 nucleotides are TGCAGCGGTGGGAATCGAGAGACCCAGTACTTC. It is translated as CSGGNRETQYF.

CDR3 sequence reads: CASSLGVDSETQYF. CDR3 DNA: TGCGCCAGCAGCTTGGGAGTAGATTCGGAGACCCAGTACTTC. The gene calls are TRBV5-1 and TRBJ2-5, with D hard to call. This CDR3 is 14 amino acids long. The V end was cut by 0 bases, the J end by 5 bases, with 11 bases between. The V gene's germline CDR1 is SGHRS and CDR2 YFSETQ.

The chain uses TRBV20-1 and TRBJ2-2; 7 bases agree with TRBD2. CDR1 and CDR2 (germline): DFQATT, SNEGSKA (reference sequence). The CDR3 consists of 13 residues. V lost 1 base, J lost 6 bases, and 2 bases stayed unmatched. Written as DNA, the CDR3 is TGCAGTGCTAGAGGACTAGCCCCCGGGGAGCTGTTTTTT. It codes for CSARGLAPGELFF.

The chain employs TRBV2 and TRBJ1-4, with 7 bases aligning to TRBD1. Looked up from germline, CDR1 is SNHLY and CDR2 is FYNNEI. V shed 7 bases and J 5 bases; nucleotides not matched to a gene: 13. The CDR3 is 16 residues long. The CDR3 sequence: CASNDGRTGGNEKLFF. As DNA, the CDR3 is TGTGCCAGCAATGATGGACGGACAGGCGGAAATGAAAAACTGTTTTTT.

The rearrangement links TRBV18 to TRBJ1-1; D not certain. The germline V gene encodes CDR1 KGHSH and CDR2 LQKENI. Trimming cost V 1 base and J 1 base, with 7 bases left between them. CDR3 size: 14 residues. The CDR3 DNA sequence: TGTGCCAGCTCACCACTCGGCAGGAACACTGAAGCTTTCTTT. It specifies CASSPLGRNTEAFF. Filled out from reference TRBV18 and TRBJ1-1, the complete variable domain reads NAGVMQNPRHLVRRRGQEARLRCSPMKGHSHVYWYRQLPEEGLKFMVYLQKENIIDESGMPKERFSAEFPKEGPSILRIQQVVRGDSAAYFCASSPLGRNTEAFFGQGTRLTVV.

The chain joins TRBV30 to TRBJ2-6; tentative D call: TRBD1 (5 bases). The germline gives CDR1 GTSNPN, CDR2 SVGIG (reference sequence). V lost 0 bases, J lost 0 bases, and 12 bases lay in between. The CDR3 is 17 amino acids. The CDR3, as DNA: TGTGCCTGGAGTGTAACCAGGGTGAGCTCTGGGGCCAACGTCCTGACTTTC. Its translation: CAWSVTRVSSGANVLTF.

J is TRBJ2-5 and V is TRBV20-1, with TRBD1 identical over 10 bases. There are 15 residues in the CDR3. Germline lookup yields CDR1 DFQATT and CDR2 SNEGSKA (reference sequence). V dropped 5 bases and J dropped 1; count of bases not matched to a gene: 7. CDR3 nucleotide sequence: TGCAGTGCTTCTTCGGGGACAGGGGCCCAAGAGACCCAGTACTTC. It specifies CSASSGTGAQETQYF.

This chain connects TRBV15 to TRBJ2-5; 7 nucleotides match TRBD1. In germline, CDR1 is LNHNV, CDR2 YYDKDF (reference sequence). The J segment lost 3 bases and the V segment lost 8 bases, leaving 3 bases of the junction unmatched. This CDR3 is built from 12 residues. CDR3 amino acids: CATSTGEETQYF. As DNA, the CDR3 is TGTGCCACCTCCACAGGGGAAGAGACCCAGTACTTC.

This chain links TRBV6-5 with TRBJ2-3; D tentatively reads TRBD1 or TRBD2 (5 bases each). The CDR3 consists of 14 residues. The ends were cut back, 2 bases at V and 5 bases at J, with 11 bases in the middle. CDR1 and CDR2 (germline): MNHEY, SVGAGI. Here the CDR3 reads CASSYRDVKDTQYF. For the CDR3, the DNA is TGTGCCAGCAGTTACCGGGACGTGAAAGATACGCAGTATTTT.

For the CDR3, the DNA is TGTGCCAGCAGCACCGAGGGGGAGTCCCAGCCCCAGCATTTT. Residues: CASSTEGESQPQHF. V and J are TRBV12-3 or TRBV12-4 and TRBJ1-5, with D possibly being TRBD1 (6 bases). This CDR3 has 14 amino acids. V was pared by 6 bases and J by 7 bases, with 16 bases between.

The chain couples TRBV6-2 or TRBV6-3 to TRBJ1-5, with D unclear. With 6 bases removed from V and 2 bases from J, the gap between germline ends came to 14 bases. The V gene's germline CDR1 is MNHEY and CDR2 SVGEGT. This CDR3 is 15 amino acids long. The CDR3 DNA is TGTGCCAGCAGACTTGTGGGTGGGGGCAATCAGCCCCAGCATTTT. Translated: CASRLVGGGNQPQHF.

This sequence joins TRBV7-9 and TRBJ1-1; weak D call: TRBD1 (5 bases). Deletions cut 8 bases from V and 6 bases from J, with 13 bases between. The CDR3 spans 12 residues. Germline V gives CDR1 SEHNR, CDR2 FQNEAQ (reference sequence). This CDR3 is CASGADSPEAFF. CDR3 DNA: TGTGCCAGCGGGGCAGACTCCCCTGAAGCTTTCTTT.

The chain carries TRBV5-1 and TRBJ2-5; 8 bases match TRBD1. After removal of 1 base from V and 2 bases from J, the junction contained 4 bases not matched to a gene. Germline assignment: CDR1 SGHRS and CDR2 YFSETQ. The CDR3 consists of 15 residues. The CDR3 nucleotides read TGCGCCAGCAGCTTGCCCGGGACAGGACAAGAGACCCAGTACTTC. Translating gives CASSLPGTGQETQYF.

The rearrangement uses TRBV2 and TRBJ1-1; D ambiguous. There are 15 residues in the CDR3. Germline CDR1 is SNHLY and CDR2 is FYNNEI. Trimming shortened V by 6 bases and J by 3 bases, and 17 bases separated the two germline ends. The CDR3 sequence: CASSEWEGTDTEAFF. The CDR3 DNA reads TGTGCCAGCAGCGAATGGGAGGGAACCGACACTGAAGCTTTCTTT.

This chain joins TRBV7-2 and TRBJ1-2, with 7 nucleotides matching TRBD1. The V gene end was trimmed by 0 bases and the J gene end by 4 bases; junction bases not matched to a gene: 8. The CDR3 contains 16 residues. Germline loops: CDR1 SGHTA, CDR2 FQGNSA. CDR3: CASSLAGQGELYGYTF. The CDR3 nucleotides read TGTGCCAGCAGCTTAGCGGGCCAGGGGGAACTCTATGGCTACACCTTC.

The V and J genes are TRBV20-1 and TRBJ1-3; D is undetermined. Germline lookup yields CDR1 DFQATT and CDR2 SNEGSKA (reference sequence). Trimming stripped 1 base from V and 8 bases from J, with 9 bases between. The CDR3 sequence is 12 residues long. CDR3 region: CSARVSAYTIYF. In DNA, the CDR3 is TGCAGTGCTAGAGTATCGGCGTACACCATATATTTT.